These T cell receptor beta chains were read from a single sample in a study of blood T cell repertoires in COVID-19. Sequencing used immunoSEQ multiplex PCR; TCRdb keeps in-frame clones, though not all of them. The sample consists of under 95,000 clones, around 86% of them appearing once. Source material: peripheral blood. The receptors derive from a woman aged 65 to 85 with acute or convalescent COVID-19. The conserved cysteine and the conserved F or W are not part of the CDR3 here. The order of the fields is J gene, V gene, CDR3 protein.

>TRBJ1-6|TRBV2
ASSLQGRNSPLH
>TRBJ2-5|TRBV7-9
ASSPTGGWGTQY
>TRBJ2-2|TRBV14
ASSRQGAGELF
>TRBJ2-7|TRBV28
ASSPPGRQY
>TRBJ2-5|TRBV2
ASSGTRSGETQY
>TRBJ2-1|TRBV19
ASSIVASGGSYNEQF
>TRBJ1-2|TRBV25-1
ASTGTSYGYT
>TRBJ1-5|TRBV30
AWSPGSVFPRPQH
>TRBJ1-6|TRBV19
ASSIILGQGNSPLH
>TRBJ2-5|TRBV5-8
ASSGYSQETQY
>TRBJ1-5|TRBV20-1
SASGGLNQPQH